This TCR beta chain appears in the sequencing data of a study of cytomegalovirus exposure and HLA in healthy donors (dated by TCRdb to between 2016 and 2019). For the wider study: An earlier analysis of more than 550 of the donors reported approximately 260 Gb of sequence data and 117 million unique TCR beta sequences obtained from 150 million to 200 million T cells. High-throughput TCR immunosequencing, statistical association of individual TCRs with disease status, and machine learning were combined to predict cytomegalovirus infection status. Roughly 5 DR-DQ haplotypes were treated as single units for association and clustering because of strong linkage in the cohort. In an earlier analysis of roughly 540 of the donors, high-throughput TCR beta sequencing was used to judge whether each TCR beta V gene segment behaved as functional or pseudogenic. Rather than drawing on any new phenotypic data, the later analysis identified candidate immune exposures from TCR beta sequences and the way those sequences occurred across donors. Every discovery cohort repertoire had been produced on one sequencing platform. Among some 410 genotyped donors of the cohort, an average of around 240,000 unique TCR beta nucleotide sequences were sequenced per donor, roughly a sixth of them non-productive. A later analysis re-analyzed previously published TCR beta repertoires from 666 donors and added high-resolution HLA genotyping to study TCR occurrence patterns. Along with the approximately 620-subject first cohort, a separate validation cohort of over 90 different subjects was used. Using immunosequencing, the study profiled T cell repertoires from 640 or so subjects and related those repertoires to cytomegalovirus serostatus. HLA typing included class I and class II loci at four-digit resolution. The study aimed to test whether cataloging public T cell receptors could reveal signatures of past pathogen exposure. An early release covering roughly 640 HLA-typed donors comprised 250 to 350 gigabases of sequencing data and 85 million or so unique TCR sequences. Alongside the repertoire data, information on donor age, sex, ethnicity and CMV serostatus was compiled. In a later genetic analysis, genome-wide SNP genotypes for about three fifths of the roughly 670 donors were used, and that subset was treated as a discovery cohort. Of the 300 to 500 genotyped donors, approximately 81% were placed in the genetic ancestry cluster associated with self-reported Caucasian donors. The number of donors typed differed by locus, with about 629-640 for A, B, C, DRB1 and DQB1, roughly 520 for DQA1, 600 to 610 for DPA1, and some 440 for DPB1. The study at large found these results: The classifier was reported to diagnose cytomegalovirus status with high specificity and sensitivity in both the original cohort and the validation cohort. At a false discovery rate of 0.05, a later analysis linked 16,951 TCR beta sequences to specific HLA alleles. According to a later analysis, most CMV-associated TCR beta chains appeared to be HLA-restricted, and the HLA associations seemed to be driven largely by CMV exposure. Assigning TCR associations to individual alleles was difficult when HLA alleles, especially DR and DQ, strongly co-occurred. Because HLA typing was missing for some donors at each locus, association tests included only the typed subset. The presence/absence analyses assumed that sequencing depth was roughly uniform across donors, and that assumption may not be true. The study gave a list of around 170 TCR beta chains associated with cytomegalovirus. A later genetic analysis reported fewer N-insertions in productive TCRs among donors in an Asian-associated ancestry cluster than the roughly 700-donor mean. In vitro tests confirmed that a few of the cytomegalovirus-associated TCR beta chains recognize cytomegalovirus antigens. According to the authors, the approach could potentially be generalized to other disease states and immunological phenotypes. Linkage disequilibrium might explain the correlated functional status among segregating V segments, but an unknown experimental factor could not be ruled out. A further reported finding was that TCR beta sequences accurately predicted the HLA-A and HLA-B alleles for most subjects in the first cohort. While some public TCRs were present in many individuals, most TCR sequences turned up only very rarely across donors. A later genetic analysis associated a missense DCLRE1C variant with V-gene and J-gene trimming of TCR beta chains, and an independent cohort replicated the association. The sequencing pipeline was judged likely to have produced a cluster of highly shared sequence variants as a technical artifact. A later analysis reported that several top co-occurrence clusters appeared linked to parvovirus B19, influenza, CMV and Epstein-Barr virus. In a later analysis, the rate of TCR association differed among HLA loci, with DRB1 alleles having the most associated TCRs and HLA-C alleles having the fewest. Some IMGT-functional V segments, including TRBV6-2 and TRBV6-3, could not be told apart with the 87-base-pair reads, so those segments were excluded. This cohort had only TCR beta chains sequenced, and the lack of alpha or paired-chain data limited which features could be detected. In an earlier analysis of 500 to 650 of the donors, most TCR beta V segments appeared in productive rearrangements about 87% or about 30% of the time, broadly matching IMGT annotations. Over 15 rarely observed V segments, including chromosome 9 orphons, were excluded from the earlier analysis of approximately 500 of the donors because counts were too low. The only immune exposure information available for the cohort was CMV serostatus. In a later analysis, HLA-associated TCR beta chains showed more clonal expansion and lower generation probabilities than non-associated chains that were equally common.

Worth noting for this clone: What antigen it recognizes has not been identified. The record has no base qualities; no much larger clone is one base away.

The cohort comprised under 700 healthy bone marrow donors. At the time of sampling, all cohort members were nominally healthy, though unrecorded immune exposures were likely present. The donor was CMV seropositive and belonged to the group of 250 to 350 seropositive cohort members. Each donor provided a peripheral blood sample, and peripheral blood mononuclear cells were used for TCR beta sequencing. Genomic DNA was extracted from the blood cell samples with the Qiagen DNeasy Blood Extraction Kit. The CDR3 sequence holds 16 residues, the cysteine and phenylalanine included. Just the 48-base CDR3 DNA is kept, in frame starting at base 1. The germline V gene (reference sequence) sets CDR1 to MNHEY and CDR2 to SMNVEV. The V and J ends are trimmed by 5 bases and 9 bases, leaving 25 bases between them. The library relied on the immunoSEQ multiplex PCR assay. A mixture of 60 forward primers for TCR Vbeta segments and 13 reverse primers for TCR Jbeta segments was used in the multiplex PCR. Amplification of the CDR3 region of rearranged TCR beta genes was performed with a multiplex PCR assay on genomic DNA. On the Illumina HiSeq System, the amplified TCR beta libraries were sequenced as 87-base-pair reads. In the original analysis: Across the 700 or so repertoires, a later analysis counted 75 million to 90 million unique TCR beta chains, around 10 million of which were shared by at least two donors. Raw reads were error-corrected and collapsed into unique sequences by a nearest-neighbor algorithm in which closely related sequences were merged to remove PCR and sequencing errors. CDR3 sequences were aligned to IMGT reference sequences to assign V, D and J gene segments. For a sequence to be retained, a match of at least six nucleotides was required to both a V gene segment and a J gene segment. A rearrangement was called productive if the CDR3 had no stop codons and remained in frame with V and J, and every other rearrangement was called non-productive. Following IMGT convention, CDR3 was defined as the stretch from the second conserved V-encoded cysteine up to the conserved J-encoded phenylalanine. Sequences without an unambiguous match to a single V gene segment were excluded from the earlier analysis of about 640 of the donors. An earlier analysis of about 590 of the donors classified V segments as functional when productive rearrangements were above 56.7% and as segregating when the standard deviation between donors was above 5%. To diagnose cytomegalovirus status from the catalog of TCR beta chain sequences, a statistical classification framework was built. V and J gene assignment, in a later analysis, came from comparing TCR nucleotide sequences with IMGT/GENE-DB human TR gene sequences. Using the TCRdist pipeline, a later analysis assigned CDR3 sequences along with most-parsimonious VDJ recombination scenarios. In a later analysis, each TCR beta chain was defined by its CDR3 amino acid sequence together with its V-gene family, and reads without a unique V-gene family were excluded. In a later analysis, approximately 640 highly shared, low-generation-probability nucleotide sequences were removed to address suspected cross-contamination and a sequencing artifact. For each public chain, a later analysis derived a clonal expansion index from normalized ranks of inferred template counts within each repertoire. In a later analysis, generation probabilities were computed with a VDJ recombination model fitted to out-of-frame rearrangements, and the resulting probabilities were checked against IGoR. Hypergeometric tests were used in a later analysis to score TCR-TCR, TCR-HLA and TCR-CMV co-occurrence, with a repertoire-size bias correction applied to the TCR pairs. A later analysis estimated false discovery rates by permuting HLA or CMV assignments 20 times. In a later analysis, co-occurring TCRs were grouped with DBSCAN, and TCRdist sequence similarity was added when clustering was performed within HLA-allele-positive subsets. Repertoires with fewer than 30,000 or more than 120,000 public chains, plus five repertoires with anomalous nucleotide sharing, were excluded from co-occurrence clustering. In its TCRdb copy, this immuneACCESS table keeps in-frame sequences only and misses some clones. Where compared with another copy, unresolved V genes explain less than half of these, and the others have no known cause. That table supplies the V and J calls and clone size; D and trimming were determined from the DNA. Counted in this sample were about 100,000 clones; approximately 81% of them appeared once. Roughly 13% of the sample is held by the ten biggest clonotypes.

The chain uses TRBV27 and TRBJ1-2, with a tentative D gene TRBD1 over 6 matching bases. Material for sequencing was PBMCs. This receptor was identified in a male donor in good health and CMV-seropositive. The bases are TGTGCCAGCAGTCAAACCACAACAGGGTTGTTTATGCGCTACACCTTC. Its translation is CASSQTTTGLFMRYTF.